A single T cell receptor beta chain is shown here with its context. V was clipped by 0 bases and J by 11 bases, with 9 bases between them. CDR1 is SGHDT, CDR2 YYEEEE, per germline. This CDR3 contains 12 residues. The data belong to a study of T cell changes during pregnancy in multiple sclerosis. This table comes from immunoSEQ multiplex PCR, and its TCRdb copy is limited to in-frame clones, with some not included. The data contain around 31,000 clones, around 89% of them singletons. Source: CD4+ T cells from peripheral blood mononuclear cells, taken in the third trimester of pregnancy. The chain links TRBV5-6 to TRBJ1-5; D not resolved. This TCR was recovered from a female donor in good health, enrolled as a control in a pregnancy study. CDR3 in amino acids: CASSLEEGTQHF. The DNA for the CDR3 is TGTGCCAGCAGCTTGGAAGAGGGAACCCAGCATTTT.